This T cell receptor beta chain was sequenced for a study of T cells in Graves' hyperthyroidism and ophthalmopathy. The study's findings and limits: The model forecast ophthalmopathy, anticipating it by a median around 6.5 months before onset. Clonotypes that were expanded in thyroid above 0.001 mostly appeared in blood too.

Amplified regions were TCR beta CDR3 sequences from RNA transcripts. The study used the HTBI primer set for a first-round RT-PCR of the TCR CDR3. TCRdb re-analysed the multiplex PCR reads in MiXCR, keeping a single row per CDR3 protein. This sample has fewer than 400,000 distinct CDR3 sequences, with roughly 25% found just once. The CDR3 has 15 residues. With 2 bases removed from V and 2 bases from J, the gap between germline ends came to 12 bases. This clonotype was picked up many times. The antigen is undetermined. This chain connects TRBV12-3 or TRBV12-4 to TRBJ1-1; D not resolved. The receptor was isolated from a man aged 50 or older with Graves' hyperthyroidism. Material for sequencing was blood. The CDR3 DNA is TGTGCCAGCAGTTTATGGCCGGCTACCAACACTGAAGCTTTCTTT. Translation: CASSLWPATNTEAFF.